The sequence of this T cell receptor beta chain was determined in a study of cytomegalovirus exposure and HLA in healthy donors. Study-level background: Of the donors genotyped, 398 in all, 65% to 90% fell in the Caucasian-associated ancestry cluster. Study-wide results and caveats: Earlier analysis looked at TCR beta V segments, and most were productive about 90% or about 30% of the time.

The germline V gene has CDR1 MNHEY and CDR2 SMNVEV (reference sequence). The CDR3 loop spans 14 amino acids. V shed 5 bases, J shed 8 bases, and the junction held 5 bases outside the gene matches. A remark on this clone: The antigen is unknown.

60 Vbeta and 13 Jbeta primers were used in PCR. Generated by immunoSEQ multiplex PCR, the TCRdb table keeps only in-frame clones and is missing some. The sample has some 130,000 clones, 80% seen once. This clonotype originated in a male donor in good health and CMV-seronegative. Sequences were obtained from PBMCs. V is TRBV27 and J is TRBJ1-6; TRBD1 matches at 8 bases. The CDR3: CASSPGQGYSPLHF. CDR3 sequence (DNA): TGTGCCAGCAGTCCCGGACAGGGCTATTCACCCCTCCACTTT.